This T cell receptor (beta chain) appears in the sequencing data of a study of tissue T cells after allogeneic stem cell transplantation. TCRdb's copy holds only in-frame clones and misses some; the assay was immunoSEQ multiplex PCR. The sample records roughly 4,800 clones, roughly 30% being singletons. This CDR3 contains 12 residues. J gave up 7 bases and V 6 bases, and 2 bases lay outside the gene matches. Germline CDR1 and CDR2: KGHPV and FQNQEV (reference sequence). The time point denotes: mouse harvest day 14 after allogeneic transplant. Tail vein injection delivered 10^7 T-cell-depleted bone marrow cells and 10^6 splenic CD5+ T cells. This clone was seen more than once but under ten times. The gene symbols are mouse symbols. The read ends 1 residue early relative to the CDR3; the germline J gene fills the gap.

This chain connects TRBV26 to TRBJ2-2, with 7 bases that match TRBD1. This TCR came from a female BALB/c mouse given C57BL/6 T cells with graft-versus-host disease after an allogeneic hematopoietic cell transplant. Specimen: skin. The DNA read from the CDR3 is TGTGCCAGCAGGACAGGGATCGGGCAGCTCTAC. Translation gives CASRTGIGQLY. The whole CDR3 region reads CASRTGIGQLYF.